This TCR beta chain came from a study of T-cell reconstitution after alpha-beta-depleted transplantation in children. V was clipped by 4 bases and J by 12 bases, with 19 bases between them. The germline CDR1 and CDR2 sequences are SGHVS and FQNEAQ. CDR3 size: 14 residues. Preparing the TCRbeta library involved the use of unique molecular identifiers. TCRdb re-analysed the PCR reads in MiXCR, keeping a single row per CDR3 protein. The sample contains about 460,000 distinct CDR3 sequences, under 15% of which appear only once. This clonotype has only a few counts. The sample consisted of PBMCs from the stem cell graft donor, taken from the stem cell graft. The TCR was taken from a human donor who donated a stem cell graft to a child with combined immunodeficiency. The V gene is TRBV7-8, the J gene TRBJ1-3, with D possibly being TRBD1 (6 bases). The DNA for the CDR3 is TGTGCCAGCAGCTACTCAACTACAGGGAGGAGCATATATTTT. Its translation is CASSYSTTGRSIYF.